This T cell receptor beta chain stems from a study of technical replicates of blood from a handful of donors. Method: immunoSEQ multiplex PCR; TCRdb's copy keeps in-frame clones and lacks some. The table records about 80,000 clones, roughly 91% of them present only once. CDR3 length equals 13 residues. Germline V gene lookup returns CDR1 LNHDA and CDR2 SQIVND (reference sequence). Trimming removed 8 bases from V and 4 bases from J, with 15 bases in between. Input material: T cells isolated from PBMCs. The chain combines TRBV19 with TRBJ2-7, with D possibly TRBD1 on 6 matching bases. This clonotype originated in a human donor in good health. The CDR3 here is CASPFDRKYEQYF. In DNA form, the CDR3 reads TGTGCCAGTCCCTTTGACAGGAAATACGAGCAGTACTTC. The full variable domain, in which reference TRBV19 and TRBJ2-7 provide the parts outside the CDR3, is DGGITQSPKYLFRKEGQNVTLSCEQNLNHDAMYWYRQDPGQGLRLIYYSQIVNDFQKGDIAEGYSVSREKKESFPLTVTSAQKNPTAFYLCASPFDRKYEQYFGPGTRLTVT.